This T cell receptor beta chain came from a study of identical twins. Germline loops: CDR1 DFQATT, CDR2 SNEGSKA (reference sequence). V was pared by 4 bases and J by 1 base, with 13 bases between. CDR3 length: 14 amino acids. TCRdb used MiXCR to reprocess the 5' RACE reads, holding one entry per CDR3 protein. The data contain 600,000 to 700,000 distinct CDR3 sequences, around 21% of them singletons. The data also belong to a second study, concerning T cells expressing NK-cell markers.

The chain uses TRBV20-1 and TRBJ2-5, with D possibly matching TRBD2 (6 bases). The sample consisted of PBMCs. This receptor was identified in a woman aged 18 to 35 in good health. The CDR3 protein is CSANGGDLQETQYF. Here the CDR3 DNA reads TGCAGTGCTAATGGCGGGGATCTCCAAGAGACCCAGTACTTC.